The 12 T cell receptor beta chains reported below all come from one sample, sequenced in a study of CD8 T cells in ankylosing spondylitis. Whole-study results and caveats: Ankylosing spondylitis blood appeared to be characterized by a TCR beta motif of fewer than ten highly homologous variants.

TCRdb passed the 5' RACE reads through MiXCR, listing each CDR3 protein once. The sample consists of approximately 300,000 distinct CDR3 sequences, 7.5% to 9% of them appearing once. The antigens of these receptors remain unknown. Sequencing was carried out using blood, either unsorted or a sorted T cell fraction (not recorded which). The receptor set was obtained from a male donor with ankylosing spondylitis.

This chain joins TRBV27 and TRBJ2-7, with D unresolved. Trimming removed 3 bases at V and 1 base at J, with 10 bases between. Germline assignment: CDR1 MNHEY and CDR2 SMNVEV (reference sequence). The CDR3 covers 14 residues. CDR3 sequence reads: CASSFSRPSYEQYF. The CDR3 DNA reads TGTGCCAGCAGTTTCTCTAGACCTTCCTACGAGCAGTACTTC.

The V call is TRBV28, the J call TRBJ1-5, with D possibly matching TRBD1 (5 bases). The CDR3 runs 17 residues. Trimming left V 5 bases short and J 3 bases short, with 20 bases between. Germline loops: CDR1 MDHEN, CDR2 SYDVKM. In DNA form, the CDR3 reads TGTGCCAGCAGTACCAAGATGAGGGGATGGACCAATCAGCCCCAGCATTTT. Translating gives CASSTKMRGWTNQPQHF.

The genes are TRBV20-1 and TRBJ2-1; 9 bases are a match to TRBD1. Germline V gene sequence: CDR1 DFQATT, CDR2 SNEGSKA (reference sequence). V shed 6 bases and J 3 bases; nucleotides not matched to a gene: 6. The length of the CDR3 is 14 residues. CDR3 protein: CSAPGQGFYNEQFF. CDR3 DNA sequence: TGCAGTGCCCCGGGACAGGGCTTCTACAATGAGCAGTTCTTC.

This chain joins TRBV29-1 and TRBJ2-6, with no clear D. Trimming shortened V by 7 bases and J by 4 bases, and 14 bases separated the two germline ends. The CDR3 runs 14 residues. The V gene's germline CDR1 is SQVTM and CDR2 ANQGSEA. CDR3 bases: TGCAGCGCATGGACCCGTGGGGGGGCCAACGTCCTGACTTTC. Its protein product is CSAWTRGGANVLTF.

This clonotype turned up a few times. The chain links TRBV12-3 or TRBV12-4 to TRBJ2-7; D gene unclear. V lost 6 bases to trimming and J lost 2 bases, with 11 bases between them. The CDR3 runs to 13 residues. CDR3 nucleotide sequence: TGTGCCAGCAGCTATACAAGTACCTACGAGCAGTACTTC. It specifies CASSYTSTYEQYF.

This clonotype showed up just a few times. DNA of the CDR3: TGTGCCAGCAGTTTCGCCCCCCATAATTCACCCCTCCACTTT. This sequence encodes CASSFAPHNSPLHF. The rearrangement links TRBV12-3 or TRBV12-4 to TRBJ1-6, with D hard to call. The CDR3 is made up of 14 amino acids. V was pared by 3 bases and J by 5 bases, with 8 bases between.

The table lists this clonotype with a count of one. The chain combines TRBV29-1 with TRBJ2-3; D unclear. The CDR3 loop spans 14 amino acids. Germline values: CDR1 SQVTM, CDR2 ANQGSEA. V lost 7 bases, J lost 2 bases, and 16 bases lay in between. Here the CDR3 reads CSALRSAATDTQYF. The CDR3 DNA follows: TGCAGCGCACTCCGGTCGGCAGCCACAGATACGCAGTATTTT.

Only a few counts were recorded for this clonotype. The rearrangement joins TRBV5-1 to TRBJ1-1; weak D call: TRBD1 (5 bases). The CDR3 contains 14 residues. The V and J ends lost 1 base and 3 bases respectively, with 10 bases between them. Germline loops: CDR1 SGHRS, CDR2 YFSETQ. CDR3 DNA: TGCGCCAGCAGCTTGCGGGGGGAAGACACTGAAGCTTTCTTT. It translates to CASSLRGEDTEAFF.

In this sample, this clonotype turned up a few times. This chain connects TRBV7-3 to TRBJ2-5; tentative D call: TRBD2 (5 bases). V was trimmed by 5 bases and J by 1 base, leaving 14 bases between them. Germline CDR1 reads SGHTA; CDR2 reads FQGTGA. The CDR3 loop spans 15 amino acids. CDR3 sequence: CASSPTGNTQETQYF. CDR3 nucleotide sequence: TGTGCCAGCAGCCCGACGGGGAACACCCAAGAGACCCAGTACTTC. Together with reference TRBV7-3 and TRBJ2-5, the CDR3 gives the full variable domain: GAGVSQTPSNKVTEKGKYVELRCDPISGHTALYWYRQSLGQGPEFLIYFQGTGAADDSGLPNDRFFAVRPEGSVSTLKIQRTERGDSAVYLCASSPTGNTQETQYFGPGTRLLVL.

This clonotype was detected only a few times. The V and J genes are TRBV13 and TRBJ2-7; D is possibly TRBD2 (5 bases). The CDR3 extends over 16 amino acids. V was pared by 5 bases and J by 4 bases, with 21 bases between. Germline loops: CDR1 PRHDT, CDR2 FYEKMQ (reference sequence). The CDR3, as DNA: TGTGCCAGCAGCGACCGGCGGAGGTCTGCCTCGTACGAGCAGTACTTC. It translates to CASSDRRRSASYEQYF. The entire variable domain, with the rest obtained from reference TRBV13 and TRBJ2-7, is as follows: AAGVIQSPRHLIKEKRETATLKCYPIPRHDTVYWYQQGPGQDPQFLISFYEKMQSDKGSIPDRFSAQQFSDYHSELNMSSLELGDSALYFCASSDRRRSASYEQYFGPGTRLTVT.

In its sample, this clonotype was seen many times. V usage is TRBV4-2 and J usage is TRBJ1-4; D ambiguous. CDR1 LGHNA and CDR2 YNFKEQ come from the germline V gene. The CDR3 has 16 residues. Trimming took off 1 base at V and 8 bases at J, with 17 bases between the two ends. The CDR3 DNA reads TGTGCCAGCAGCCAAGGCTTAAGTCGAGGAGGCGAAAAACTGTTTTTT. Translation gives CASSQGLSRGGEKLFF.

In its sample, this clonotype was seen many times. The chain uses TRBV12-3 or TRBV12-4 and TRBJ2-7, with D perhaps TRBD2 (5 bases). CDR3 size: 14 residues. The germline V and J ends were trimmed by 5 bases and 2 bases, with 13 bases remaining between them. The CDR3, as DNA: TGTGCCAGCAGTGGCGTGGGAGATACCTACGAGCAGTACTTC. Translating it yields CASSGVGDTYEQYF.